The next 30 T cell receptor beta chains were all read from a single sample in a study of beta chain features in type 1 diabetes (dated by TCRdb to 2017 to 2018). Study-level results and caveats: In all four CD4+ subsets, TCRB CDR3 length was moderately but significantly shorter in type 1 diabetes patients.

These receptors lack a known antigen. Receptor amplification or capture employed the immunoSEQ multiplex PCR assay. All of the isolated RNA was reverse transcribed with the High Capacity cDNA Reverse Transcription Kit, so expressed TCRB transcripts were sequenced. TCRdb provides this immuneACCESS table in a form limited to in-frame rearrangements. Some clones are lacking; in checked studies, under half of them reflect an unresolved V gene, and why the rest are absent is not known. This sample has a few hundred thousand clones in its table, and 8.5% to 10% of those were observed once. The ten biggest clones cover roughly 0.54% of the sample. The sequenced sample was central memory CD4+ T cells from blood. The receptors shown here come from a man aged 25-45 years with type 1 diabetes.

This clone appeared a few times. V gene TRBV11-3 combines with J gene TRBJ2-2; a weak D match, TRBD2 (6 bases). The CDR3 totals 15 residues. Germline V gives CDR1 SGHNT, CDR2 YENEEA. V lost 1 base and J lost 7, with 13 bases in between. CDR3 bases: TGTGCCAGCAGCTTAGGGGTAGCGGCCGGCGGGGAGCTGTTTTTT. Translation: CASSLGVAAGGELFF.

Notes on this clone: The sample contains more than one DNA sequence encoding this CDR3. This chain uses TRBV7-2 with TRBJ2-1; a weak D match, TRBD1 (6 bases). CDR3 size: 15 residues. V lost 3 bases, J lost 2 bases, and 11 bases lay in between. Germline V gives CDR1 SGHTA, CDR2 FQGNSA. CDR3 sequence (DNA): TGTGCCAGCAGCTTCCGGACAGACCCCTACAATGAGCAGTTCTTC. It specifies CASSFRTDPYNEQFF.

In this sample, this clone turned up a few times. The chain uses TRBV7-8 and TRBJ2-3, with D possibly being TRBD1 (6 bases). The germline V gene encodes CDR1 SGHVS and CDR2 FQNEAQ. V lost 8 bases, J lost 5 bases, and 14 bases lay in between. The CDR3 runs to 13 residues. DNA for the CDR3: TGTGCCAGCCGTTCGAGGGGGAGAGATACGCAGTATTTT. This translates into CASRSRGRDTQYF.

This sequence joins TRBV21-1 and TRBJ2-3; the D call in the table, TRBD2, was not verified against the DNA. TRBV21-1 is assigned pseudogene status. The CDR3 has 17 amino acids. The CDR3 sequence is CASTTLAGRRSTDTQYF. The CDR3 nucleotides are TGTGCCAGCACCACTTTAGCGGGAAGGCGTAGCACAGATACGCAGTATTTT.

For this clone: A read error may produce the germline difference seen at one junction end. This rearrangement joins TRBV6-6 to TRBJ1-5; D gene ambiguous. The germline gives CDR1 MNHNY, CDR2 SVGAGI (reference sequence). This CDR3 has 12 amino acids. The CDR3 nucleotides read TGTGCCAGCACTTACTGGGGTGAGCCCCAGCATTTT. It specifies CASTYWGEPQHF.

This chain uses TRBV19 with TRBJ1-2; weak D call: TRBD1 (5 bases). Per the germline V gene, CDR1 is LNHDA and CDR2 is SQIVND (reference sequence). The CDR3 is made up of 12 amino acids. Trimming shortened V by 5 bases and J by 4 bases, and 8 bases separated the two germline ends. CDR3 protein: CASSQGIYGYTF. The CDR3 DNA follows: TGTGCCAGTAGTCAGGGAATCTATGGCTACACCTTC. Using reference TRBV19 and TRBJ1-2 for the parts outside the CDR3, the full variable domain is DGGITQSPKYLFRKEGQNVTLSCEQNLNHDAMYWYRQDPGQGLRLIYYSQIVNDFQKGDIAEGYSVSREKKESFPLTVTSAQKNPTAFYLCASSQGIYGYTFGSGTRLTVV.

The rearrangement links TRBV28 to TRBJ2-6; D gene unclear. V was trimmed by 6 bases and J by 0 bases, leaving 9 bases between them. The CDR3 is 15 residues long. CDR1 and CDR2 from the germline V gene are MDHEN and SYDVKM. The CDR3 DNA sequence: TGTGCCAGCAGCTCGGACCCCTCTGGGGCCAACGTCCTGACTTTC. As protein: CASSSDPSGANVLTF.

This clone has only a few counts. CDR3 coding DNA: TGCGCCAGCAGCTTCGGCGCTGGCTATGGCTACACCTTC. Protein sequence: CASSFGAGYGYTF. J is TRBJ1-2 and V is TRBV5-1; D ambiguous. CDR1 is SGHRS, CDR2 YFSETQ, per germline. The CDR3 is 13 residues long. Trimming stripped 2 bases from V and 4 bases from J, with 9 bases between.

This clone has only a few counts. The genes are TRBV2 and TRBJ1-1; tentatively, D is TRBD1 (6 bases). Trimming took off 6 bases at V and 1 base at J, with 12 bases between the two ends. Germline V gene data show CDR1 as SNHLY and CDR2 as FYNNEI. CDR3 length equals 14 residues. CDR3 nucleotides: TGTGCCAGCAGCGTTACGGACAGGAACACTGAAGCTTTCTTT. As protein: CASSVTDRNTEAFF.

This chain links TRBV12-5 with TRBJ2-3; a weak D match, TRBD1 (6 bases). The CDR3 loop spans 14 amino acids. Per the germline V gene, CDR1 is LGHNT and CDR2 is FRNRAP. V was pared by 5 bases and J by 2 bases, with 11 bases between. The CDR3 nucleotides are TGTGCTAGTGGTCCCGGACAGAACACAGATACGCAGTATTTT. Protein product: CASGPGQNTDTQYF.

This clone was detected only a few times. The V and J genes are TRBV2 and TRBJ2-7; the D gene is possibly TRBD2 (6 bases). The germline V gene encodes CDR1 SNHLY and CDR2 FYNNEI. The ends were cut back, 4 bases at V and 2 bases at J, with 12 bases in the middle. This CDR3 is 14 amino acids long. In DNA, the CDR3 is TGTGCCAGCAGTGGTGCAGGACTACCCTACGAGCAGTACTTC. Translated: CASSGAGLPYEQYF.

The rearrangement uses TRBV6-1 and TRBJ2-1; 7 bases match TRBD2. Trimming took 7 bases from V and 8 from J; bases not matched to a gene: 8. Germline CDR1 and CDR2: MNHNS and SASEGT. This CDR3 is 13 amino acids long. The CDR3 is CASKVGGGDEQFF. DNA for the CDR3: TGTGCCAGCAAAGTGGGGGGAGGGGATGAGCAGTTCTTC.

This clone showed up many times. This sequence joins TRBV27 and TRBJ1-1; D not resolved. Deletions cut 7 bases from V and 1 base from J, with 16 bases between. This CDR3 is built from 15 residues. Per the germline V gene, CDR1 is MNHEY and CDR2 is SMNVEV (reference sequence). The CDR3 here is CASTFTVAGNTEAFF. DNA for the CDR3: TGTGCCAGCACATTTACGGTAGCAGGGAACACTGAAGCTTTCTTT.

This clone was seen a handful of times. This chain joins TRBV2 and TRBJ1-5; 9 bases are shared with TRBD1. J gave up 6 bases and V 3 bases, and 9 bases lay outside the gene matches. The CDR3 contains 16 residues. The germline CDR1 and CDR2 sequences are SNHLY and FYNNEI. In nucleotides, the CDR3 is TGTGCCAGCAGTGAGACCCGGACAGGGGTGAGTCAGCCCCAGCATTTT. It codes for CASSETRTGVSQPQHF.

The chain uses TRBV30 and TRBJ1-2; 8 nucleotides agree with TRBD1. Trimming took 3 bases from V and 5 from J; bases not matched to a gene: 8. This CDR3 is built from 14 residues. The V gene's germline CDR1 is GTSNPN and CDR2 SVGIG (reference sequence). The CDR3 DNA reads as TGTGCCTGGAGGGTAATGCAGGGGGCTTATGGCTACACCTTC. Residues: CAWRVMQGAYGYTF.

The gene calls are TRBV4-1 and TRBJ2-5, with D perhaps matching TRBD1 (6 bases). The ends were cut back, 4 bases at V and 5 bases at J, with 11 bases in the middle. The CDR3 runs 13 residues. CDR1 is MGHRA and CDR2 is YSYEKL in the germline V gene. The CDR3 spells CASSRRGVETQYF. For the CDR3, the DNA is TGCGCCAGCAGCCGCAGGGGTGTGGAGACCCAGTACTTC.

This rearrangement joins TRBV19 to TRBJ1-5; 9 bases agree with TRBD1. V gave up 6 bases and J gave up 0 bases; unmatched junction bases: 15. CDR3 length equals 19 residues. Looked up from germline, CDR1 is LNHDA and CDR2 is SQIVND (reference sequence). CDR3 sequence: CASRAKTGTGRDSNQPQHF. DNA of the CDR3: TGTGCCAGTAGAGCAAAGACCGGGACAGGGCGGGATAGCAATCAGCCCCAGCATTTT.

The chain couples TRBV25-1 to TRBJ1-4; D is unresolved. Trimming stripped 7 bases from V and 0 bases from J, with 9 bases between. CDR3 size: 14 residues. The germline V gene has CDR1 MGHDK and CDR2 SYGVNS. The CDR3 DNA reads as TGTGCCAGCACAGGCTTGTCAACTAATGAAAAACTGTTTTTT. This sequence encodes CASTGLSTNEKLFF.

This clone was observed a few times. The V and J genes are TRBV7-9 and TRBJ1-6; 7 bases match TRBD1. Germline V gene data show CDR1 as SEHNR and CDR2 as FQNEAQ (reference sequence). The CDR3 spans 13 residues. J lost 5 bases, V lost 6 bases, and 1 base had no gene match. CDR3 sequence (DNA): TGTGCCAGCAGGGGACAGAATAATTCACCCCTCCACTTT. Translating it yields CASRGQNNSPLHF.

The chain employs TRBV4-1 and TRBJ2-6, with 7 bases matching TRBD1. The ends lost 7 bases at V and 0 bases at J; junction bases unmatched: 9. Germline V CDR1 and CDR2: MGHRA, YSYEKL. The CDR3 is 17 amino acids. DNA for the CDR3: TGCGCCAGCACACAGGGGCCCGCACACTCTGGGGCCAACGTCCTGACTTTC. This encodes CASTQGPAHSGANVLTF.

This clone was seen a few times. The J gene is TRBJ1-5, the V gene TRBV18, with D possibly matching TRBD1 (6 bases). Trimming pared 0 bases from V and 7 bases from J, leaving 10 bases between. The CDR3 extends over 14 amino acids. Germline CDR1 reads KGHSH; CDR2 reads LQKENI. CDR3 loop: CASSPPQGSQPQHF. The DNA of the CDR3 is TGTGCCAGCTCACCACCGCAGGGGTCACAGCCCCAGCATTTT.

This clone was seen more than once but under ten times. CDR3 nucleotide sequence: TGCAGCGTTGAAAATGTAATCGCCCCGGGACAGGGGGCCTACAATGAGCAGTTCTTC. It translates to CSVENVIAPGQGAYNEQFF. The chain carries TRBV29-1 and TRBJ2-1; TRBD1 matches at 11 bases. J was trimmed by 2 bases and V by 2 bases; bases with no gene match: 14. Germline V gene sequence: CDR1 SQVTM, CDR2 ANQGSEA. The length of the CDR3 is 19 residues.

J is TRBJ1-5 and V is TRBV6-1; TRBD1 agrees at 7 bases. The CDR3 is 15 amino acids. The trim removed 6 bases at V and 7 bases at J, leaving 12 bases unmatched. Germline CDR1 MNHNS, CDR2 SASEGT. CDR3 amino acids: CASRFEDRVGQPQHF. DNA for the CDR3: TGTGCCAGCAGGTTCGAAGACAGGGTGGGGCAGCCCCAGCATTTT.

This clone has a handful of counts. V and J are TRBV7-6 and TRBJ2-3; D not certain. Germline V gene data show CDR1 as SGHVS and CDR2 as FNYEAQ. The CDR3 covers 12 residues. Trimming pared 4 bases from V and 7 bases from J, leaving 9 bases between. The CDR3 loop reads CASSSAGNTQYF. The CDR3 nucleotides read TGTGCCAGCAGCTCAGCCGGTAATACGCAGTATTTT.

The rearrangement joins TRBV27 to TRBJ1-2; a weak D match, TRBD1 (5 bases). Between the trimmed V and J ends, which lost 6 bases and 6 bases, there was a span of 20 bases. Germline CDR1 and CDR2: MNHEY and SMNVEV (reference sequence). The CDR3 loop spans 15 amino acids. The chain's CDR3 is CASRTIWRGQNGYTF. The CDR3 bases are TGTGCCAGCAGGACAATCTGGCGGGGCCAGAATGGCTACACCTTC.

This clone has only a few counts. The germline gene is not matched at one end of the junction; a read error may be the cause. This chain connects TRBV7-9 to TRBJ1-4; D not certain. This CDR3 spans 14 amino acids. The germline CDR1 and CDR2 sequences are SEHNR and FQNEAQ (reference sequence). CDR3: CASSLTTSGEKLFF. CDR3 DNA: TGTGCCAGCAGCTTGACAACGAGTGGGGAAAAGCTGTTTTTT.

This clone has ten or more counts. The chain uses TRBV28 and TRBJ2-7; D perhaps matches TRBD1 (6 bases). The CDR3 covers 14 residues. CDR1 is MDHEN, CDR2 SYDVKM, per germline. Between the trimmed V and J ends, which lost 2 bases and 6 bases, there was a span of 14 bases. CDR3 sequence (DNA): TGTGCCAGCAGTTTAGGGCAGGGGCTCGGCGAGCAGTACTTC. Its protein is CASSLGQGLGEQYF.

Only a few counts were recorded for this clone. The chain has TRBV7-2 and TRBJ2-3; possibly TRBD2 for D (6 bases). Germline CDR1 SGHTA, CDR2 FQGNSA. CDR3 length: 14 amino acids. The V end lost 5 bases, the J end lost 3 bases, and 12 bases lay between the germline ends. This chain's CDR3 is CASSAAGMTDTQYF. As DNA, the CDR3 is TGTGCCAGCAGCGCCGCGGGAATGACAGATACGCAGTATTTT.

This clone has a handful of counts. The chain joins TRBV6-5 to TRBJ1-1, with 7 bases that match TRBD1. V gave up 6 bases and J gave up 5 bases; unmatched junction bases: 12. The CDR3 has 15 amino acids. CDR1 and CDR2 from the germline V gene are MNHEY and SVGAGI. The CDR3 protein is CASRRSYRGETEAFF. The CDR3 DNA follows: TGTGCCAGCAGACGTAGTTACAGGGGAGAGACTGAAGCTTTCTTT.

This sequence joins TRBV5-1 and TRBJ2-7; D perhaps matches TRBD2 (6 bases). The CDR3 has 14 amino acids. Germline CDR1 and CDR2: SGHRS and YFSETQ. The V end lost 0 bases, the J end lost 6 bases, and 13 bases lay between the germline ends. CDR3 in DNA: TGCGCCAGCAGCTTGGCGCAGGGAGGAGGCGAGCAGTACTTC. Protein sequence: CASSLAQGGGEQYF.